This TCR beta chain comes out of a study of technical replicates of blood from a handful of donors. The CDR3 is made up of 17 amino acids. Trimming took 0 bases from V and 7 from J; bases not matched to a gene: 13. Germline V CDR1 and CDR2: SGDLS, YYNGEE. This clone appeared once. The method was immunoSEQ multiplex PCR; TCRdb's version includes in-frame clones alone and lacks a portion of them. This repertoire shows around 49,000 clones, about 96% found once; its top ten account for 0.39%. The specimen was T cells isolated from PBMCs. The source is a human donor in good health. The chain employs TRBV9 and TRBJ2-1; TRBD2 aligns across 7 bases. In nucleotides, the CDR3 is TGTGCCAGCAGCGTAGGGGTAGCGGGTGTCCCCCGGAATGAGCAGTTCTTC. Amino acid sequence: CASSVGVAGVPRNEQFF.